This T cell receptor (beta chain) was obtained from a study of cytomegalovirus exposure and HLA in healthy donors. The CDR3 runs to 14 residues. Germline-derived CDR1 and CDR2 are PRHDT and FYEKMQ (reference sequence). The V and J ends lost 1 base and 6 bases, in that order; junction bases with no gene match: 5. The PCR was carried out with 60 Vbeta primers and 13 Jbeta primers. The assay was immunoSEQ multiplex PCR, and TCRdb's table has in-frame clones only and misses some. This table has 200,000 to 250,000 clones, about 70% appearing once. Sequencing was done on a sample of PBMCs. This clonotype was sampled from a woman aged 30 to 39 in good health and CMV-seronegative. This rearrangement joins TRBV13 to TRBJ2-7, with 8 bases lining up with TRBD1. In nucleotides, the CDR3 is TGTGCCAGCAGCTTAGAGGGCAGGGGGCGCGAGCAGTACTTC. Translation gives CASSLEGRGREQYF.